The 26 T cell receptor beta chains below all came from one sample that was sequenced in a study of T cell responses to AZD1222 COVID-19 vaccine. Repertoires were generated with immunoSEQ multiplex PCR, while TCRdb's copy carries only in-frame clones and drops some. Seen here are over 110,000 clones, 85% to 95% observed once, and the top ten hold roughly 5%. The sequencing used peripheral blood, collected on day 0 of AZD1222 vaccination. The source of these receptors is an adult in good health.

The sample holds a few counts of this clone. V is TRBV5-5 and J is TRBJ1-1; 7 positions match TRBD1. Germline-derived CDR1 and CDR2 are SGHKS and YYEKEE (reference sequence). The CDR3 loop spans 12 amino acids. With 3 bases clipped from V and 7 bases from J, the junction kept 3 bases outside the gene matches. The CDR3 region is CASSSQGIEAFF. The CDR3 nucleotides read TGTGCCAGCAGCTCACAGGGGATTGAAGCTTTCTTT.

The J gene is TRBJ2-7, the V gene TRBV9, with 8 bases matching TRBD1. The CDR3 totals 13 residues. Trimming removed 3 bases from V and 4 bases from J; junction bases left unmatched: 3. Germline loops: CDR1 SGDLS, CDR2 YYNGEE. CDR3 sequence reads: CASSAGQAYEQYF. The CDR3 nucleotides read TGTGCCAGCAGCGCGGGACAGGCATACGAGCAGTACTTC.

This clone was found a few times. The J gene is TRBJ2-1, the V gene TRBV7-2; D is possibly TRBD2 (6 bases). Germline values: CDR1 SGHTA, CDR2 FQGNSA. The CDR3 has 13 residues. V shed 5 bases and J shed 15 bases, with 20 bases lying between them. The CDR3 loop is CASSPPSRVGRFF. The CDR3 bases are TGTGCCAGCAGCCCCCCTTCCCGGGTCGGGAGGTTCTTC.

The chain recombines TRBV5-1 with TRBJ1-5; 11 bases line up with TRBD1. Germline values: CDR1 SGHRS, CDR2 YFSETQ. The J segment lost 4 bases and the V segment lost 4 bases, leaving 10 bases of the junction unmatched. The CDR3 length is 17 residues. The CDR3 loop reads CASSPLGQGAKNQPQHF. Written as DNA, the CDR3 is TGCGCCAGCAGCCCTCTCGGACAGGGGGCGAAGAATCAGCCCCAGCATTTT. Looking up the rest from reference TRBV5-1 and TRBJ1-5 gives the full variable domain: KAGVTQTPRYLIKTRGQQVTLSCSPISGHRSVSWYQQTPGQGLQFLFEYFSETQRNKGNFPGRFSGRQFSNSRSEMNVSTLELGDSALYLCASSPLGQGAKNQPQHFGDGTRLSIL.

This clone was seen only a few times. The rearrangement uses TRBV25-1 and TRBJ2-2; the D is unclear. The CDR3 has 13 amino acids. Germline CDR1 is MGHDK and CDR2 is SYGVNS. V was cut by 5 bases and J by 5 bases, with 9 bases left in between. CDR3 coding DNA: TGTGCCAGCAGTAAAACAGTGACCGGGGAGCTGTTTTTT. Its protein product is CASSKTVTGELFF.

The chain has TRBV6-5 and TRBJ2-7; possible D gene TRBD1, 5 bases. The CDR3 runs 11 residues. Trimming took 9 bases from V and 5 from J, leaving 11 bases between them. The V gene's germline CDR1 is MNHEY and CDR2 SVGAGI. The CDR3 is CASGHINEQYF. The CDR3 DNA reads TGTGCCAGTGGACATATCAACGAGCAGTACTTC.

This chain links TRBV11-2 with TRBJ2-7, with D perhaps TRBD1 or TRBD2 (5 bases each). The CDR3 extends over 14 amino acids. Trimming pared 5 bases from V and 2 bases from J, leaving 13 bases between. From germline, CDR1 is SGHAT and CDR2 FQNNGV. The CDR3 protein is CASSTEVGAYEQYF. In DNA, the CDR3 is TGTGCCAGCAGCACGGAAGTGGGGGCCTACGAGCAGTACTTC.

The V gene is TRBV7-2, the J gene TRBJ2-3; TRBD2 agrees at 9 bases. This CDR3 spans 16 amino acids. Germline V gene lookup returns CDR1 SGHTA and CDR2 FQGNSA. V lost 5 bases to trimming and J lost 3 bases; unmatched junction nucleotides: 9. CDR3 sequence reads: CASSKIVAGGTDTQYF. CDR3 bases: TGTGCCAGCAGCAAAATCGTGGCGGGGGGGACAGATACGCAGTATTTT.

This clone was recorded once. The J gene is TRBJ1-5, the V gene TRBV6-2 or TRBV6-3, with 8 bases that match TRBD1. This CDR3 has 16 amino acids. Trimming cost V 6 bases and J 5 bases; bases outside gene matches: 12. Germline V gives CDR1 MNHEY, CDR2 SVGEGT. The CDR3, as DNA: TGTGCCAGCAGCGACCTAGGACAGGGAGCTCATCAGCCCCAGCATTTT. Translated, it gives CASSDLGQGAHQPQHF.

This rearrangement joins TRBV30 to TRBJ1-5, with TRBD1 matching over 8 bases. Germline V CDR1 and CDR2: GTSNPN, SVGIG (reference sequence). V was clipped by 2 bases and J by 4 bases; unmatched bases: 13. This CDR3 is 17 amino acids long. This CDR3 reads CAWSIGRGQGGNQPQHF. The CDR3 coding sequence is TGTGCCTGGAGTATAGGTCGCGGACAGGGAGGAAATCAGCCCCAGCATTTT.

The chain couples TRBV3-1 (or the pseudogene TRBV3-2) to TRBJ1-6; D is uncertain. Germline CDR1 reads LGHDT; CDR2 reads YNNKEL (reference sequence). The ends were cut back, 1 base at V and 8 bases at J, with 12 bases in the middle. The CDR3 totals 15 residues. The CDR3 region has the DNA TGTGCCAGCAGCCAAGTGACCCTCCGGGATTCACCCCTCCACTTT. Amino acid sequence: CASSQVTLRDSPLHF.

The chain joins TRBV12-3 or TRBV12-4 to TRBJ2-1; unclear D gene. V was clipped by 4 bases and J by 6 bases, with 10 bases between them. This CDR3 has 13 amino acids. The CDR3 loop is CASSSVWGNEQFF. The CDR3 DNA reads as TGTGCCAGCAGTTCAGTTTGGGGCAATGAGCAGTTCTTC.

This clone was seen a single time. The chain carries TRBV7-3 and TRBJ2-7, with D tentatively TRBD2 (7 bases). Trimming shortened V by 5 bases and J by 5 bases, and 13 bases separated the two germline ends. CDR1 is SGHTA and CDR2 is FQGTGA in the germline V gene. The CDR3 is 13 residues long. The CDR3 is CASSNLGGHEQYF. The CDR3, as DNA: TGTGCCAGCAGCAACCTGGGGGGGCACGAGCAGTACTTC.

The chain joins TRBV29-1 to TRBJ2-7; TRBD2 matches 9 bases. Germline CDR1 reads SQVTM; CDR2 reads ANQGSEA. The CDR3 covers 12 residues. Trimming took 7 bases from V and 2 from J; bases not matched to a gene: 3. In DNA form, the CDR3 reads TGCAGCGCCTCTAGCGGGGCCTACGAGCAGTACTTC. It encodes CSASSGAYEQYF.

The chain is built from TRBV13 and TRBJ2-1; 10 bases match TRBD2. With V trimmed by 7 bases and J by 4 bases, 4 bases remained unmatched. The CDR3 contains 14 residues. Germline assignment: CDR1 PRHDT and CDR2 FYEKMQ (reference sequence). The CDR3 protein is CASIKAGGYNEQFF. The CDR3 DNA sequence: TGTGCCAGCATCAAAGCGGGGGGGTACAATGAGCAGTTCTTC.

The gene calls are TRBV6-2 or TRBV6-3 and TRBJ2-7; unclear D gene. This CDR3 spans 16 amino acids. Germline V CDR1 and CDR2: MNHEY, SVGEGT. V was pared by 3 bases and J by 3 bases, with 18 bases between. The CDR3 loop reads CASSYLPQAVHYEQYF. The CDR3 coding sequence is TGTGCCAGCAGTTATCTCCCTCAGGCCGTCCACTACGAGCAGTACTTC.

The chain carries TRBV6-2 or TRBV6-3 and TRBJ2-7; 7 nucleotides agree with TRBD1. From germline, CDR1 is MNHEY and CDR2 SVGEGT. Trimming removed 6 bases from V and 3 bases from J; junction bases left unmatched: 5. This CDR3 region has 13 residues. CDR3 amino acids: CASSFGQVYEQYF. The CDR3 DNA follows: TGTGCCAGCAGCTTCGGACAGGTCTACGAGCAGTACTTC.

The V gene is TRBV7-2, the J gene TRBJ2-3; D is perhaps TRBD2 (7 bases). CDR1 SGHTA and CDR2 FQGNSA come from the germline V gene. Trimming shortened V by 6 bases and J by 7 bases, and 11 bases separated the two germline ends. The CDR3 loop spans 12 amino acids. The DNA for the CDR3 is TGTGCCAGCAGTGAGGGGGGGAATACGCAGTATTTT. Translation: CASSEGGNTQYF.

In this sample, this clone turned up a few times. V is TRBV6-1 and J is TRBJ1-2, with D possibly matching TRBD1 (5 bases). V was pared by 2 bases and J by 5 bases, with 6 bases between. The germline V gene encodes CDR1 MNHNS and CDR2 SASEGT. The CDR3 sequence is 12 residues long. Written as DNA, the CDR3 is TGTGCCAGCAGTGAACAGGGATATGGCTACACCTTC. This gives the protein CASSEQGYGYTF.

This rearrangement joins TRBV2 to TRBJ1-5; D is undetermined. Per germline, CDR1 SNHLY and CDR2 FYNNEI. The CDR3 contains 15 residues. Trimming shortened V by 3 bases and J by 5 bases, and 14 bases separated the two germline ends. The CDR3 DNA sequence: TGTGCCAGCAGTGATGAGGCGGGCGGGGATCAGCCCCAGCATTTT. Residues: CASSDEAGGDQPQHF.

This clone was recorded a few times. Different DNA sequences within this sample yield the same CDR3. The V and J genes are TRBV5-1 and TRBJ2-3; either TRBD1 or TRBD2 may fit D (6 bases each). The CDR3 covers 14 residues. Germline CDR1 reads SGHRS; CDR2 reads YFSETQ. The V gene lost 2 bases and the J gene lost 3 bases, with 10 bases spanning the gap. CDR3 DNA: TGCGCCAGCAGCTTTGGAGGGGGGACAGATACGCAGTATTTT. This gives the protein CASSFGGGTDTQYF.

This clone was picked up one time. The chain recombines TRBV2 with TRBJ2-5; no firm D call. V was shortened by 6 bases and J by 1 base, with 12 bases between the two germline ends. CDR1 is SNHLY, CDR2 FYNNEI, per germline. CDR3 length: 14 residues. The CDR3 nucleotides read TGTGCCAGCAGCGCCTCTTGGATCCAAGAGACCCAGTACTTC. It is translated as CASSASWIQETQYF.

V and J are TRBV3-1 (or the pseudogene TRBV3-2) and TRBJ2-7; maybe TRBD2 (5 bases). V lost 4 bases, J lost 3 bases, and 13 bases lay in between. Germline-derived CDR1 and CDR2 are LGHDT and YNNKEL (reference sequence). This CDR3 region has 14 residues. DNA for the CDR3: TGTGCCAGCAGCCCGGACTTTTCCCGCTACGAGCAGTACTTC. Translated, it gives CASSPDFSRYEQYF.

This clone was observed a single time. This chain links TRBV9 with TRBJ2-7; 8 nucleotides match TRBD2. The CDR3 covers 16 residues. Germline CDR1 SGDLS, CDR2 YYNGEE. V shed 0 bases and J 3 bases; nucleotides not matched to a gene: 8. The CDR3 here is CASSVDVVAGGYEQYF. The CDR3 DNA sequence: TGTGCCAGCAGCGTAGATGTGGTCGCGGGAGGCTACGAGCAGTACTTC. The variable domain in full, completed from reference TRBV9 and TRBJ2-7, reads DSGVTQTPKHLITATGQRVTLRCSPRSGDLSVYWYQQSLDQGLQFLIQYYNGEERAKGNILERFSAQQFPDLHSELNLSSLELGDSALYFCASSVDVVAGGYEQYFGPGTRLTVT.

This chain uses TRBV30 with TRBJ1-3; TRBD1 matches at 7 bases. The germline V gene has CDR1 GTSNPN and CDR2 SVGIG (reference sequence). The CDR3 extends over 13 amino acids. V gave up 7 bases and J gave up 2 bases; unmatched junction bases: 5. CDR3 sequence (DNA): TGTGCCTTGACAGGGAGGGCTGGAAACACCATATATTTT. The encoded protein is CALTGRAGNTIYF.

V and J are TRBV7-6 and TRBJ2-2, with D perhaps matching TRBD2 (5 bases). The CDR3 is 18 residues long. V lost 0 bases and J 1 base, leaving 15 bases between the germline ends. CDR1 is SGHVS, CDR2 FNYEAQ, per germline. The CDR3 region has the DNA TGTGCCAGCAGCTTAGCCCCCAGGCAGCGGCTGAACACCGGGGAGCTGTTTTTT. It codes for CASSLAPRQRLNTGELFF. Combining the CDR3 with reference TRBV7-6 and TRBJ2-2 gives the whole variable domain GAGVSQSPRYKVTKRGQDVALRCDPISGHVSLYWYRQALGQGPEFLTYFNYEAQQDKSGLPNDRFSAERPEGSISTLTIQRTEQRDSAMYRCASSLAPRQRLNTGELFFGEGSRLTVL.